One and the same sample provided the 27 T cell receptor beta chains below, sequenced in a study of cytomegalovirus exposure and HLA in healthy donors. The PCR ran on 60 Vbeta and 13 Jbeta primers. Profiling relied on immunoSEQ multiplex PCR, and the TCRdb table lists in-frame clones only, not all of them. The sample records 150,000 to 190,000 clones, about 88% being singletons. The source material was PBMCs. All receptors derive from a woman in her late teens or twenties in good health and CMV-seronegative.

CDR3 in amino acids: CASSFYQGVAGELFF. The DNA for the CDR3 is TGTGCCAGCAGTTTTTACCAGGGGGTAGCCGGGGAGCTGTTTTTT. The rearrangement links TRBV28 to TRBJ2-2, with 7 bases fitting TRBD1. This CDR3 has 15 amino acids. Germline-derived CDR1 and CDR2 are MDHEN and SYDVKM. V lost 3 bases to trimming and J lost 6 bases; unmatched junction nucleotides: 7.

The chain carries TRBV7-2 and TRBJ2-2; tentative D call: TRBD2 (6 bases). The germline V gene has CDR1 SGHTA and CDR2 FQGNSA. The CDR3 sequence is 17 residues long. Trimming stripped 2 bases from V and 1 base from J, with 14 bases between. CDR3 amino acids: CASSLRLGGVNTGELFF. DNA of the CDR3: TGTGCCAGCAGCTTAAGGCTGGGGGGAGTGAACACCGGGGAGCTGTTTTTT. Looking up the rest from reference TRBV7-2 and TRBJ2-2 gives the full variable domain: GAGVSQSPSNKVTEKGKDVELRCDPISGHTALYWYRQSLGQGLEFLIYFQGNSAPDKSGLPSDRFSAERTGGSVSTLTIQRTQQEDSAVYLCASSLRLGGVNTGELFFGEGSRLTVL.

The CDR3: CASSQGTQGGRETQYF. The CDR3 DNA is TGTGCCAGCAGCCAAGGAACACAGGGGGGCAGGGAGACCCAGTACTTC. The V call is TRBV14, the J call TRBJ2-5, with TRBD1 identical over 8 bases. The CDR3 is 16 residues long. CDR1 is SGHDN and CDR2 is FVKESK in the germline V gene. V lost 1 base, J lost 5 bases, and 9 bases stayed unmatched.

The rearrangement uses TRBV27 and TRBJ1-5; no clear D gene. This CDR3 contains 13 residues. From germline, CDR1 is MNHEY and CDR2 SMNVEV (reference sequence). V was trimmed by 4 bases and J by 6 bases, leaving 10 bases between them. CDR3 nucleotide sequence: TGTGCCAGCAGTTCAGGCAGAATTCAGCCCCAGCATTTT. Its protein is CASSSGRIQPQHF.

This clone was recorded a few times. This chain uses TRBV5-6 with TRBJ2-1; D not certain. Germline loops: CDR1 SGHDT, CDR2 YYEEEE. The V gene lost 3 bases and the J gene lost 6 bases, with 10 bases spanning the gap. This CDR3 spans 13 amino acids. CDR3 coding DNA: TGTGCCAGCAGCTCCCCGCCGAGCAATGAGCAGTTCTTC. This translates into CASSSPPSNEQFF.

This sequence joins TRBV5-8 and TRBJ1-4, with D possibly being TRBD1 (6 bases). Trimming pared 1 base from V and 7 bases from J, leaving 23 bases between. CDR1 is SGHTS and CDR2 is YDEGEE in the germline V gene. The CDR3 contains 18 residues. The CDR3 region has the DNA TGTGCCAGCAGCTTGAGCGTAATGGCGGGGGCATTGGCTGAAAAACTGTTTTTT. It codes for CASSLSVMAGALAEKLFF.

The table lists this clone with a count of one. The V and J genes are TRBV2 and TRBJ2-7; D perhaps matches TRBD2 (6 bases). The CDR3 covers 13 residues. The germline V gene has CDR1 SNHLY and CDR2 FYNNEI. The V gene lost 4 bases and the J gene lost 6 bases, with 13 bases spanning the gap. CDR3 DNA sequence: TGTGCCAGCAGTGGTCGGGAGCGTAGCGAGCAGTACTTC. As protein: CASSGRERSEQYF.

The rearrangement links TRBV19 to TRBJ2-5; the match to TRBD1 covers 8 bases. The CDR3 is made up of 14 amino acids. Trimming cost V 5 bases and J 4 bases; bases outside gene matches: 6. Germline values: CDR1 LNHDA, CDR2 SQIVND (reference sequence). The DNA for the CDR3 is TGTGCCAGTAGTGTTACAGGGGGATCAGAGACCCAGTACTTC. Amino acids: CASSVTGGSETQYF.

V and J are TRBV19 and TRBJ1-1, with D perhaps matching TRBD1 (5 bases). Between the trimmed V and J ends, which lost 6 bases and 1 base, there was a span of 9 bases. The CDR3 has 13 amino acids. Germline V gives CDR1 LNHDA, CDR2 SQIVND (reference sequence). The CDR3 loop reads CASSDSKNTEAFF. The CDR3 DNA follows: TGTGCCAGTAGCGACAGTAAGAACACTGAAGCTTTCTTT.

The chain links TRBV5-1 to TRBJ2-2; TRBD2 matches 7 bases. From germline, CDR1 is SGHRS and CDR2 YFSETQ. Trimming at V came to 3 bases and at J to 1 base, leaving 0 bases not matched to a gene. The CDR3 extends over 14 amino acids. The CDR3 bases are TGCGCCAGCAGCTCTAGCGGGAACACCGGGGAGCTGTTTTTT. Translating it yields CASSSSGNTGELFF.

This chain uses TRBV30 with TRBJ1-2; the D is unclear. V was clipped by 3 bases and J by 8 bases, with 16 bases between them. The CDR3 is 13 amino acids. From germline, CDR1 is GTSNPN and CDR2 SVGIG (reference sequence). This CDR3 reads CAWRRTGYWGYTF. Here the CDR3 DNA reads TGTGCCTGGAGGCGAACGGGGTACTGGGGCTACACCTTC.

This rearrangement joins TRBV18 to TRBJ1-1; D is unresolved. The CDR3 is 13 amino acids. Germline V gives CDR1 KGHSH, CDR2 LQKENI. Trimming shortened V by 3 bases and J by 1 base, and 6 bases separated the two germline ends. CDR3 bases: TGTGCCAGCTCACCGCGCCAGAACACTGAAGCTTTCTTT. This translates into CASSPRQNTEAFF.

This clone showed up just once. V is TRBV5-1 and J is TRBJ2-3; 8 positions match TRBD2. J was trimmed by 4 bases and V by 0 bases; bases with no gene match: 1. Germline V CDR1 and CDR2: SGHRS, YFSETQ. The CDR3 totals 14 residues. The CDR3 nucleotides are TGCGCCAGCAGCTTGGAGACTAGCGCAGATACGCAGTATTTT. Residues: CASSLETSADTQYF.

This chain's CDR3 is CASSLGSVATDTQYF. CDR3 coding DNA: TGCGCCAGCAGCTTGGGAAGTGTGGCCACAGATACGCAGTATTTT. The rearrangement uses TRBV5-1 and TRBJ2-3; no clear D gene. CDR1 is SGHRS, CDR2 YFSETQ, per germline. Trimming cost V 0 bases and J 2 bases, with 10 bases left between them. The CDR3 covers 15 residues.

The chain joins TRBV7-8 to TRBJ2-2, with D possibly being TRBD1 (6 bases). Trimming removed 6 bases at V and 10 bases at J, with 18 bases between. This CDR3 spans 14 amino acids. Germline values: CDR1 SGHVS, CDR2 FQNEAQ. The CDR3: CASRARDNPLELFF. The CDR3 bases are TGTGCCAGCAGGGCCCGGGACAATCCCTTGGAGCTGTTTTTT. The whole variable domain, remainder taken from reference TRBV7-8 and TRBJ2-2, is GAGVSQSPRYKVAKRGQDVALRCDPISGHVSLFWYQQALGQGPEFLTYFQNEAQLDKSGLPSDRFFAERPEGSVSTLKIQRTQQEDSAVYLCASRARDNPLELFFGEGSRLTVL.

This sequence joins TRBV28 and TRBJ1-4; tentatively, D is TRBD1 (5 bases). V was shortened by 6 bases and J by 7 bases, with 15 bases between the two germline ends. Germline V gives CDR1 MDHEN, CDR2 SYDVKM. This CDR3 has 14 residues. The CDR3: CASRSGGESEKLFF. The CDR3, as DNA: TGTGCCAGCAGATCGGGGGGGGAGAGTGAAAAACTGTTTTTT. Together with reference TRBV28 and TRBJ1-4, the CDR3 gives the full variable domain: DVKVTQSSRYLVKRTGEKVFLECVQDMDHENMFWYRQDPGLGLRLIYFSYDVKMKEKGDIPEGYSVSREKKERFSLILESASTNQTSMYLCASRSGGESEKLFFGSGTQLSVL.

This chain connects TRBV10-3 to TRBJ2-5; D gene ambiguous. This CDR3 is built from 12 residues. V was shortened by 2 bases and J by 5 bases, with 6 bases between the two germline ends. Germline V lookup: CDR1 ENHRY, CDR2 SYGVKD. CDR3 sequence: CAISEVEETQYF. In DNA, the CDR3 is TGTGCCATCAGTGAGGTCGAGGAGACCCAGTACTTC.

The V and J genes are TRBV2 and TRBJ1-1; a weak D match, TRBD1 (5 bases). V shed 5 bases and J shed 1 base, with 11 bases lying between them. Germline V gene lookup returns CDR1 SNHLY and CDR2 FYNNEI. CDR3 length: 14 amino acids. CDR3 DNA sequence: TGTGCCAGCAGTCCAGGGAGGGGGAACACTGAAGCTTTCTTT. This sequence encodes CASSPGRGNTEAFF.

V gene TRBV28 combines with J gene TRBJ2-6; 7 nucleotides line up with TRBD1. This CDR3 is built from 17 residues. Germline V gene data show CDR1 as MDHEN and CDR2 as SYDVKM. Trimming removed 4 bases from V and 4 bases from J; junction bases left unmatched: 10. CDR3 in amino acids: CASSSPAGGTGANVLTF. The CDR3 DNA reads TGTGCCAGCAGTTCCCCCGCAGGGGGTACCGGGGCCAACGTCCTGACTTTC.

The chain combines TRBV9 with TRBJ2-7; the D gene is possibly TRBD1 (5 bases). V lost 0 bases, J lost 4 bases, and 17 bases lay in between. Germline V gives CDR1 SGDLS, CDR2 YYNGEE. This CDR3 contains 16 residues. CDR3 nucleotide sequence: TGTGCCAGCAGCGTAGATGGTTCAGGGAAAGTATACGAGCAGTACTTC. Amino acids: CASSVDGSGKVYEQYF. Complete variable domain (other parts from reference TRBV9 and TRBJ2-7): DSGVTQTPKHLITATGQRVTLRCSPRSGDLSVYWYQQSLDQGLQFLIQYYNGEERAKGNILERFSAQQFPDLHSELNLSSLELGDSALYFCASSVDGSGKVYEQYFGPGTRLTVT.

The chain is built from TRBV7-9 and TRBJ1-6; possible D gene TRBD1, 6 bases. The CDR3 runs to 13 residues. V was trimmed by 5 bases and J by 10 bases, leaving 12 bases between them. CDR1 and CDR2 (germline): SEHNR, FQNEAQ (reference sequence). CDR3 loop: CASSRQVDSPLHF. The DNA for the CDR3 is TGTGCCAGCAGCCGACAGGTCGACTCACCCCTCCACTTT.

This sequence joins TRBV11-2 and TRBJ1-6; no clear D gene. Trimming stripped 5 bases from V and 9 bases from J, with 20 bases between. CDR3 length equals 16 residues. CDR1 is SGHAT and CDR2 is FQNNGV in the germline V gene. CDR3 region: CASSPSLLGRRSPLHF. The CDR3 DNA follows: TGTGCCAGCAGCCCGAGCCTCCTTGGGCGCCGTTCACCCCTCCACTTT.

V and J are TRBV28 and TRBJ2-7; D is possibly TRBD1 (6 bases). With 11 bases removed from V and 7 bases from J, the gap between germline ends came to 21 bases. Per germline, CDR1 MDHEN and CDR2 SYDVKM. This CDR3 has 13 amino acids. CDR3: CASQGQGMREQYF. The CDR3 nucleotides read TGTGCCTCTCAAGGGCAGGGGATGCGAGAGCAGTACTTC.

The chain is built from TRBV5-1 and TRBJ2-2, with D tentatively TRBD2 (5 bases). Trimming shortened V by 5 bases and J by 2 bases, and 10 bases separated the two germline ends. The CDR3 extends over 14 amino acids. Germline CDR1 SGHRS, CDR2 YFSETQ. The CDR3 region is CASRPGSNTGELFF. The CDR3 DNA reads TGCGCCAGCAGGCCGGGGTCAAACACCGGGGAGCTGTTTTTT.

The rearrangement links TRBV9 to TRBJ1-5; the D gene is possibly TRBD1 (5 bases). This CDR3 has 15 residues. Trimming took 2 bases from V and 0 from J, leaving 9 bases between them. CDR1 is SGDLS and CDR2 is YYNGEE in the germline V gene. CDR3 in amino acids: CASSVRGDSNQPQHF. The CDR3 DNA follows: TGTGCCAGCAGCGTCCGGGGGGATAGCAATCAGCCCCAGCATTTT.

This chain connects TRBV4-3 to TRBJ2-2; TRBD2 is a possible D gene (5 bases). Looked up from germline, CDR1 is LGHNA and CDR2 is YSLEER. The V end lost 2 bases, the J end lost 5 bases, and 12 bases lay between the germline ends. The CDR3 is 15 amino acids. The CDR3 here is CASSQPREGTGELFF. The CDR3 DNA reads TGCGCCAGCAGCCAACCCAGAGAGGGAACCGGGGAGCTGTTTTTT.

The chain carries TRBV10-3 and TRBJ1-4, with D perhaps TRBD1 (5 bases). The V gene lost 4 bases and the J gene lost 2 bases, with 11 bases spanning the gap. In germline, CDR1 is ENHRY, CDR2 SYGVKD. This CDR3 region has 15 residues. In DNA, the CDR3 is TGTGCCATCAGTGGGGGCCCCAATACTAATGAAAAACTGTTTTTT. Protein: CAISGGPNTNEKLFF.